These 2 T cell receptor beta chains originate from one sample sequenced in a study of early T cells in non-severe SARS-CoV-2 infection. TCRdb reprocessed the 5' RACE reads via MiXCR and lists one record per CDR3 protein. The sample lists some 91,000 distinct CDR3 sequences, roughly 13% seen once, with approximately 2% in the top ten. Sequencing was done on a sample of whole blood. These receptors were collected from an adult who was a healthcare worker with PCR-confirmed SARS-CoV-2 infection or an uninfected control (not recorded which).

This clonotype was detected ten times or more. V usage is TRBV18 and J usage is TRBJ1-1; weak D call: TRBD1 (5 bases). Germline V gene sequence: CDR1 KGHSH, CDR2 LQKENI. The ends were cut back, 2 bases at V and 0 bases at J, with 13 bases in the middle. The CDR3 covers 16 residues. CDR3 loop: CASSPEAFRVNTEAFF. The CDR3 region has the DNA TGTGCCAGCTCACCAGAGGCCTTCAGGGTGAACACTGAAGCTTTCTTT.

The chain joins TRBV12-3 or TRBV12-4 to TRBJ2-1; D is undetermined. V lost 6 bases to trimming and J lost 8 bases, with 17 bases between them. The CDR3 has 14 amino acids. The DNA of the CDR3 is TGTGCCAGCAGCTTTAGCTTGGCAGGCGATGAGCAGTTCTTC. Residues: CASSFSLAGDEQFF.